One TCR beta chain is described in this entry. Its cognate antigen has yet to be identified. The cohort was made up of around 720 healthy bone marrow donors. Cohort members were all nominally healthy when sampled, although unrecorded immune exposures were likely present. The donor tested CMV seronegative and was one of the 352 seronegative cohort members. Each donor provided a peripheral blood sample, and peripheral blood mononuclear cells were used for TCR beta sequencing. The Qiagen DNeasy Blood Extraction Kit was used to extract genomic DNA from the blood cell samples. The data derive from a study of cytomegalovirus exposure and HLA in healthy donors (dated by TCRdb to about 2017). For the wider study: An earlier analysis of about 560 of the donors reported 276 Gb of sequence data and 90 million to 120 million unique TCR beta sequences obtained from some 170 million T cells. An earlier analysis of approximately 500 of the donors applied high-throughput TCR beta sequencing to assess whether each TCR beta V gene segment acted as functional or pseudogenic. Among roughly 400 genotyped donors of the cohort, an average of about 240,000 unique TCR beta nucleotide sequences were sequenced per donor, about a sixth of them non-productive. In a later analysis, previously published TCR beta repertoires from 666 donors were re-analyzed and high-resolution HLA genotyping was added so that TCR occurrence patterns could be studied. Rather than drawing on any new phenotypic data, the later analysis identified candidate immune exposures from TCR beta sequences and the way those sequences occurred across donors. The number of donors typed differed by locus, with roughly 629-640 for A, B, C, DRB1 and DQB1, approximately 500 for DQA1, approximately 580 for DPA1, and some 450 for DPB1. The genetic ancestry cluster associated with self-reported Caucasian donors included about 84% of the approximately 400 genotyped donors. Donor age, sex, ethnicity and CMV serostatus were collected together with the repertoire data. All discovery cohort repertoires had been generated using a single sequencing platform. In a later genetic analysis, genome-wide SNP genotypes for about three fifths of the roughly 670 donors were used, and that subset was treated as a discovery cohort. Along with the roughly 700-subject first cohort, a separate validation cohort of over a hundred different subjects was used. Four or five DR-DQ haplotypes were handled as single units for association and clustering, since linkage in the cohort was strong. Roughly 300 gigabases of sequencing data and approximately 91 million unique TCR sequences made up an early release that covered 640 HLA-typed donors. The study aimed to test whether cataloging public T cell receptors could reveal signatures of past pathogen exposure. To predict cytomegalovirus infection status, the study brought together high-throughput TCR immunosequencing, statistical association of individual TCRs with disease status, and machine learning. HLA typing covered class I and class II loci at four-digit resolution. Using immunosequencing, the study profiled T cell repertoires from 500 to 800 subjects and related those repertoires to cytomegalovirus serostatus.

The method behind the library was the immunoSEQ multiplex PCR assay. The multiplex PCR relied on a mix of 60 forward primers for TCR Vbeta segments and 13 reverse primers for TCR Jbeta segments. The CDR3 region of rearranged TCR beta genes was amplified from genomic DNA by a multiplex PCR assay. The Illumina HiSeq System was used to sequence the amplified TCR beta libraries as 87-base-pair reads. The authors' analysis ran thus. A later analysis counted about 76 million unique TCR beta chains across the 670 or so repertoires, and some 11 million of these chains were shared by at least two donors. To remove PCR and sequencing errors, raw reads were error-corrected and collapsed into unique sequences using a nearest-neighbor algorithm that merged closely related sequences. Alignment of CDR3 sequences to IMGT reference sequences was used to assign V, D and J gene segments. For a sequence to be retained, a match of at least six nucleotides to both a V gene segment and a J gene segment was required. Rearrangements were classified as productive when the CDR3 lacked stop codons and remained in frame with V and J, and all other rearrangements were classified as non-productive. CDR3 was defined according to IMGT convention as the region running from the second conserved V-encoded cysteine to the conserved J-encoded phenylalanine. Sequences without an unambiguous match to a single V gene segment were excluded from the earlier analysis of approximately 600 of the donors. An earlier analysis of 587 of the donors called V segments functional above 56.7% productive rearrangements and segregating when the between-donor standard deviation exceeded 5%. A statistical classification framework was built to diagnose cytomegalovirus status from the catalog of TCR beta chain sequences. In a later analysis, V and J genes were assigned by comparing TCR nucleotide sequences against IMGT/GENE-DB human TR gene sequences. Using the TCRdist pipeline, a later analysis assigned CDR3 sequences along with most-parsimonious VDJ recombination scenarios. A later analysis defined each TCR beta chain by its CDR3 amino acid sequence plus V-gene family, and excluded reads lacking a unique V-gene family. In a later analysis, a few hundred highly shared, low-generation-probability nucleotide sequences were removed to address suspected cross-contamination and a sequencing artifact. In a later analysis, a clonal expansion index for each public chain was calculated from normalized within-repertoire ranks of inferred template counts. Generation probabilities in a later analysis came from a VDJ recombination model fitted to out-of-frame rearrangements, and those results were checked against IGoR. In a later analysis, TCR-TCR, TCR-HLA and TCR-CMV co-occurrence was scored with hypergeometric tests, and a repertoire-size bias correction was applied to TCR pairs. To estimate false discovery rates, a later analysis permuted the HLA or CMV assignments 20 times. In a later analysis, co-occurring TCRs were grouped using DBSCAN, and TCRdist sequence similarity was added for clustering within HLA-allele-positive subsets. Repertoires with fewer than 30,000 or more than 120,000 public chains, plus five repertoires with anomalous nucleotide sharing, were excluded from co-occurrence clustering. In its TCRdb copy, this immuneACCESS table keeps in-frame sequences only and misses some clones. Where compared with another copy, unresolved V genes explain less than half of these, and the others have no known cause. That table gives V, J and clone size, and the DNA gave D and trimming. This sample's clone table shows around 80,000 clones. 4.5% to 6% of the sample rests with the top ten.

Unmatched junction bases come to 6, with V trimmed by 5 bases and J by 3 bases. Inclusive of the bounding cysteine and phenylalanine, the CDR3 is 16 residues long. Just CDR3 DNA is preserved here, 48 bases in frame from base 1. Looking up the germline V gene (reference sequence) yields CDR1 SEHNR and CDR2 FQNEAQ. The study at large found these results: Only TCR beta chains were sequenced in this cohort, and the absence of alpha or paired-chain data limited detectable features. According to a later analysis, most CMV-associated TCR beta chains appeared to be HLA-restricted, and the HLA associations seemed to be driven largely by CMV exposure. Strong co-occurrence of HLA alleles, especially DR and DQ, made assigning TCR associations to individual alleles difficult. A total of 150 or so TCR beta chains were listed by the study as associated with cytomegalovirus. A cluster of highly shared sequence variants was judged likely to represent a technical artifact of the sequencing pipeline. V-gene and J-gene trimming of TCR beta chains was associated with a missense DCLRE1C variant in a later genetic analysis, and the association was replicated in an independent cohort. The authors suggested that the approach could potentially be generalized to other disease states and immunological phenotypes. Because some donors lacked HLA typing at each locus, the association tests relied only on the typed subset. A further reported finding was that TCR beta sequences accurately predicted the HLA-A and HLA-B alleles for most subjects in the first cohort. Presence/absence analyses assumed roughly uniform sequencing depth across donors, an assumption that may not hold. Because counts were too low, fewer than 20 rarely observed V segments, including chromosome 9 orphons, were excluded from the earlier analysis of roughly 580 of the donors. Several of the top co-occurrence clusters appeared to be linked to parvovirus B19, influenza, CMV and Epstein-Barr virus, according to a later analysis. A few of the identified cytomegalovirus-associated TCR beta chains were confirmed in vitro to be specific for cytomegalovirus antigens. While some public TCRs were present in many individuals, most TCR sequences turned up only very rarely across donors. In an earlier analysis of over 550 of the donors, most TCR beta V segments were observed in productive rearrangements about 90% or about 30% of the time, broadly matching IMGT annotations. In a later analysis, some 17,000 TCR beta sequences were associated with specific HLA alleles at a false discovery rate of 0.05. In a later genetic analysis, fewer N-insertions in productive TCRs were reported among donors in an Asian-associated ancestry cluster than the approximately 670-donor mean. The classifier was reported to diagnose cytomegalovirus status with high specificity and sensitivity in both the original and validation cohorts. Linkage disequilibrium might explain the correlated functional status among segregating V segments, but an unknown experimental factor could not be excluded. In a later analysis, the rate of TCR association differed among HLA loci, with DRB1 alleles having the most associated TCRs and HLA-C alleles having the fewest. For the cohort, immune exposure information was limited to CMV serostatus. In a later analysis, HLA-associated TCR beta chains were found to be more clonally expanded and to have lower generation probabilities than equally common non-associated chains. The 87-base-pair reads could not distinguish some IMGT-functional V segments, including TRBV6-2 and TRBV6-3, so those segments were excluded.

This TCR derives from a man aged 40-49 years in good health and CMV-seronegative. This receptor chain uses TRBV7-9 and TRBJ2-2; 10 of the junction bases match TRBD2. Sequenced input: PBMCs. The CDR3 reads as follows: CASSRTAGGDTGELFF. The bases are TGTGCCAGCAGCCGGACAGCGGGAGGGGACACCGGGGAGCTGTTTTTT.